This TCR beta chain derives from a study of blood T cell repertoires in COVID-19. In the study overall: The origin of the acute and convalescent COVID-19 samples was the United States, Italy and Spain. From T cells, B-cell-depleted T cells, or PBMCs came the material, which was cDNA or gDNA.

Original methodology: Amplification from reference gene primers served as the basis for estimated nucleated cell counts. Profiling relied on immunoSEQ multiplex PCR, and the TCRdb table lists in-frame clones only, not all of them. D and trimming come from the DNA, and the V and J calls and clone size come from that table. This table has approximately 66,000 clones, about 90% appearing once. Trimming took 1 base from V and 9 from J; bases not matched to a gene: 14. The CDR3 is 16 amino acids. The germline gives CDR1 SQVTM, CDR2 ANQGSEA. This clone has a handful of counts. The V and J genes are TRBV29-1 and TRBJ1-3; 8 bases fit TRBD1. The TCR was taken from a woman between 45 and 60 years old with active or convalescent COVID-19. Material for sequencing was peripheral blood. CDR3 residues: CSVEAGDRGPKSTIYF. The DNA for the CDR3 is TGCAGCGTTGAAGCGGGAGACAGGGGCCCTAAAAGCACCATATATTTT.